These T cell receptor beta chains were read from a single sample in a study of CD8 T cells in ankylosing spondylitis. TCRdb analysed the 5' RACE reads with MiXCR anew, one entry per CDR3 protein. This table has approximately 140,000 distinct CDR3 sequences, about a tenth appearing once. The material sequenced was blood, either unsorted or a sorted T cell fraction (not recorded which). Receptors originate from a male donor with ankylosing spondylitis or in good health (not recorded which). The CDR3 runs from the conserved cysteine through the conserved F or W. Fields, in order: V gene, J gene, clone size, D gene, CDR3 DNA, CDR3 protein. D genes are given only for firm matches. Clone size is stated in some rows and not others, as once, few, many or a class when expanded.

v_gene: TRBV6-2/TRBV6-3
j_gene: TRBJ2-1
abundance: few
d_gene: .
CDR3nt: TGTGCCAGCAGTTCCTACACCGGGGTCAGCAATGAGCAGTTCTTC
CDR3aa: CASSSYTGVSNEQFF

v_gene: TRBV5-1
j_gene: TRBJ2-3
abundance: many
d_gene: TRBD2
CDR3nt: TGCGCCAGCAGCTTTGGTAGCGGGGGGAGCACAGATACGCAGTATTTT
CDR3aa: CASSFGSGGSTDTQYF

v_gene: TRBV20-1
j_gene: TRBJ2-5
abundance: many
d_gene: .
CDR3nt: TGCAGTGCTAGAGATCAGGCAGGGCTAGAGACCCAGTACTTC
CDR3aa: CSARDQAGLETQYF

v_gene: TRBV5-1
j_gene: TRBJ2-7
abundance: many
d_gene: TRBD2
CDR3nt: TGCGCCAGCAGCCCACCTACTAGCGGGAGTTCGTACGAGCAGTACTTC
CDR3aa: CASSPPTSGSSYEQYF

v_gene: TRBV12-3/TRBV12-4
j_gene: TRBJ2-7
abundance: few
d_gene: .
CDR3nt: TGTGCCAGCAGCCCGTCAGGCGGATTGGCCTACGAGCAGTACTTC
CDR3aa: CASSPSGGLAYEQYF

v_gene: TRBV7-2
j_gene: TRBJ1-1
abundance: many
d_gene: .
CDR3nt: TGTGCCAGCAGCTTATTAGGAACTGAAGCTTTCTTT
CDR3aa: CASSLLGTEAFF

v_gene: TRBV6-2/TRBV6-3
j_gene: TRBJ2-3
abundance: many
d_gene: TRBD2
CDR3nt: TGTGCCAGCACCCAGACTAGCGGGACCACAGATACGCAGTATTTT
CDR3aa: CASTQTSGTTDTQYF

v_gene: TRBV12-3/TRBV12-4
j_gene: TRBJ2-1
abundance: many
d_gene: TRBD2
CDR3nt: TGTGCCAGCAGTTCACGGACTAGCGGGAACAACCCCGATGAGCAGTTCTTC
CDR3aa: CASSSRTSGNNPDEQFF

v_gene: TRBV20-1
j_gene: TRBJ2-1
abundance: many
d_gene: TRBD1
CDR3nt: TGCAGTGCCCTATCCGGGACAGGGACAAATGAGCAGTTCTTC
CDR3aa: CSALSGTGTNEQFF

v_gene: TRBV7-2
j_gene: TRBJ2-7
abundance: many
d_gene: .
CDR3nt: TGTGCCAGCAGCTTAGCCTACAACTACGAGCAGTACTTC
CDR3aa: CASSLAYNYEQYF

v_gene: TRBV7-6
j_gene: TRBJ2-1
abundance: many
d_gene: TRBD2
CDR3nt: TGTGCCAGCAGCCGGACTAGATACGAGCAGTTCTTC
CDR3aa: CASSRTRYEQFF

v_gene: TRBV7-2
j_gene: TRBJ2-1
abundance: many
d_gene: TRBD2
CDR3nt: TGTGCCAGCAGCGGACTAGCGGGAAGCTCCTACAATGAGCAGTTCTTC
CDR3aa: CASSGLAGSSYNEQFF

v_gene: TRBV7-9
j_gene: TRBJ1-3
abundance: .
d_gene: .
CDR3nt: TGTGCCAGCAGCTTAGGGGCCCCCGGGACACCTGGAAACACCATATATTTT
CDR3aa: CASSLGAPGTPGNTIYF

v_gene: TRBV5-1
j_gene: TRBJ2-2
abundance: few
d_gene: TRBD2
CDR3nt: TGCGCCAGCCGACTAGCGGGGAACACCGGGGAGCTGTTTTTT
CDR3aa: CASRLAGNTGELFF

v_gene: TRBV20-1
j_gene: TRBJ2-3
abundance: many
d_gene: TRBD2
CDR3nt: TGCAGTGCTAGAGGGACCGCGGGGGTCGGGACAGATACGCAGTATTTT
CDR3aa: CSARGTAGVGTDTQYF

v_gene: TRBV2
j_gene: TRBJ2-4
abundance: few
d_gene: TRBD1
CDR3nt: TGTGCCAGCGTCAGACAGGGAGAAAACATTCAGTACTTC
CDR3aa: CASVRQGENIQYF

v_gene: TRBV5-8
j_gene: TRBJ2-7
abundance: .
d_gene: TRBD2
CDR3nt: TGTGCCAGCAGCTTGGCTCTGGCTAGCGGGCCCCCCTTC
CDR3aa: CASSLALASGPPF

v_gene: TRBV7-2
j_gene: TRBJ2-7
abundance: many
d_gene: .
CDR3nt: TGTGCCAGCAGCTTAGCGACCGAGCAGTACTTC
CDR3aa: CASSLATEQYF

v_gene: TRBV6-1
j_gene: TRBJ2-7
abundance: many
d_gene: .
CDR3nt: TGTGCCAGCAAAAACCAGGGGTCATCACCCTACGAGCAGTACTTC
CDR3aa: CASKNQGSSPYEQYF

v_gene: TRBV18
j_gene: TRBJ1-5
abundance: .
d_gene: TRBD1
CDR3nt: TGTGCCAGCTCACCCGACAGGGTCAATCAGCCCCAGCATTTT
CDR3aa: CASSPDRVNQPQHF

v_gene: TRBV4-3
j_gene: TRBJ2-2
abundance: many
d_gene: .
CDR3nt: TGCGCCAGCAGCCAATTCCAAATTGGGGAGCTGTTTTTT
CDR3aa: CASSQFQIGELFF

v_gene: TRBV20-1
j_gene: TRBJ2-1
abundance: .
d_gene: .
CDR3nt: TGCAGTGCATCCCCCCGGGGGTTCTACAATGAGCAGTTCTTC
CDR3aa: CSASPRGFYNEQFF

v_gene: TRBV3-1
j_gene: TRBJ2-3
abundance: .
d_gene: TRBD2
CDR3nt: TGTGCCAGCAGCCAAGACCCAGGGCTAGCGGACCTCCGCACAGATACGCAGTATTTT
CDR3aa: CASSQDPGLADLRTDTQYF

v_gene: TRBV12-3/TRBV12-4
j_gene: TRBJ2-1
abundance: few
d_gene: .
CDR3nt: TGTGCCAGCAGTGACTCCTACAATGAGCAGTTCTTC
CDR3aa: CASSDSYNEQFF

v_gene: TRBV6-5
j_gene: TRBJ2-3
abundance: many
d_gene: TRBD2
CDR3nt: TGTGCCAGCAGTTACTCGAGTCAGGCTGGACTAGGTGATACGCAGTATTTT
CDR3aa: CASSYSSQAGLGDTQYF

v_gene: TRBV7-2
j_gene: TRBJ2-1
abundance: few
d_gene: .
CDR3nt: TGTGCCAGCAGCTTAGCATATGAGCAGTTCTTC
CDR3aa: CASSLAYEQFF

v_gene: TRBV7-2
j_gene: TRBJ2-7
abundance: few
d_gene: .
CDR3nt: TGTGCCAGCAGCCGAGGGGCCTACGAGCAGTACTTC
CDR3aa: CASSRGAYEQYF

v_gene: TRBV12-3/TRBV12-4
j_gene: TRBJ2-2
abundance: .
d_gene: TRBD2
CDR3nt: TGTGCCAGCAGTCCGCTAGCGGGAGGTTTAACCGGGGAGCTGTTTTTT
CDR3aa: CASSPLAGGLTGELFF

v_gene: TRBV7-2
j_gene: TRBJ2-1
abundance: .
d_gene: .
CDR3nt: TGTGCCAGCAGCTCAACCATTCGGAGGGTGCCCTACAATGAGCAGTTCTTC
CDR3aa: CASSSTIRRVPYNEQFF

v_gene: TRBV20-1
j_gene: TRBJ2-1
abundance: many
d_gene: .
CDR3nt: TGCAGTGCTAGAAGACTGGGGATGGGTGAGCAGTTCTTC
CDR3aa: CSARRLGMGEQFF

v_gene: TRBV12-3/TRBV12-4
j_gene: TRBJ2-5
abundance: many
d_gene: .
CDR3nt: TGTGCCAGCAACAGGGCCTGGCAAGAGACCCAGTACTTC
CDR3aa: CASNRAWQETQYF

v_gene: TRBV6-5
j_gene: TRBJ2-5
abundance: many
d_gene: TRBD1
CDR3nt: TGTGCCAGCAGTTACTTTGACAGGGGAGCTCAGGAGACCCAGTACTTC
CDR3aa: CASSYFDRGAQETQYF

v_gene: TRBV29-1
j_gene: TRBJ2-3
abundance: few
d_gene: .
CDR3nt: TGCAGCGTTGGGAGGACGGGGAGCACAGATACGCAGTATTTT
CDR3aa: CSVGRTGSTDTQYF

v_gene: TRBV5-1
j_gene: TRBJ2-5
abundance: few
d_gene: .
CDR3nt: TGCGCCAGCAGCAACGCGGAGGGGATGGAGACCCAGTACTTC
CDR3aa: CASSNAEGMETQYF

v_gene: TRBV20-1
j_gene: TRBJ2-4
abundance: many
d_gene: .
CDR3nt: TGCAGTGCTAGGGGGGGACAGTCCCTAGCCAAAAACATTCAGTACTTC
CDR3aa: CSARGGQSLAKNIQYF

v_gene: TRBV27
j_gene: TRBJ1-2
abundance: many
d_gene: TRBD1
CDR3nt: TGTGCCAGCAGTCCCCAACAGGGGACCTTGCCAGGCTACACCTTC
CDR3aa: CASSPQQGTLPGYTF

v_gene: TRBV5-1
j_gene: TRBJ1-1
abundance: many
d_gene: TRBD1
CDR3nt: TGCGCCAGCAGCACAGGGGGCGGAACTGAAGCTTTCTTT
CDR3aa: CASSTGGGTEAFF

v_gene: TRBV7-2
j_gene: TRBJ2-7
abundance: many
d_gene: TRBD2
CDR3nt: TGTGCCAGCAGCGATTCATCTAGCGGGAAGGCCTACGAGCAGTACTTC
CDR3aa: CASSDSSSGKAYEQYF

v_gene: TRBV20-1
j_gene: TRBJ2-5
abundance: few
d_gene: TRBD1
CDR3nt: TGCAGTCCCGACAGGGGTGAGACCCAGTACTTC
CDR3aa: CSPDRGETQYF

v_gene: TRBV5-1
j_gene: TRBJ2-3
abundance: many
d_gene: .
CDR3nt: TGCGCCAGCAGCTTGGTCCACTTGGATACGCAGTATTTT
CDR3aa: CASSLVHLDTQYF

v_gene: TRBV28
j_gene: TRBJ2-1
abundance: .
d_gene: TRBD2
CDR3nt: TGTGCCAGCAGCAAGACAGGGGGGGAGCCGGGACTAGCGGGAACCTACAATGAGCAGTTCTTC
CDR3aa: CASSKTGGEPGLAGTYNEQFF

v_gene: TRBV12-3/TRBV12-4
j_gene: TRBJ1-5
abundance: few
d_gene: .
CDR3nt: TGTGCCAGCAGCCCGAGGGGGATACAGCCCCAGCATTTT
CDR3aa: CASSPRGIQPQHF

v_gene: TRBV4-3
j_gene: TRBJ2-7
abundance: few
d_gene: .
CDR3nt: TGCGCCAGCAGCCAATTCTGGGGCAGGGGCTACGAGCAGTACTTC
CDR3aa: CASSQFWGRGYEQYF

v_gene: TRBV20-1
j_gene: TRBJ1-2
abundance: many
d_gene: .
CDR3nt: TGCAGTGCCGGGGGGGTTGAGGGGTATGGCTACACCTTC
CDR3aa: CSAGGVEGYGYTF

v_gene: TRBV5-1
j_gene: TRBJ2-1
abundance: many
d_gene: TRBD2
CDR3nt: TGCGCCAGCACCAAACTACTAGCGGGAGAGAGGAATGAGCAGTTCTTC
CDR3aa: CASTKLLAGERNEQFF

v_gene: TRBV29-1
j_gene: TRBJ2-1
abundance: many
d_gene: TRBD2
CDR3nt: TGCAGCGTGGGCGGTGGGGCTAGCGGCTACAATGAGCAGTTCTTC
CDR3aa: CSVGGGASGYNEQFF

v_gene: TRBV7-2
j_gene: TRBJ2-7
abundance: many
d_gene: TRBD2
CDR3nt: TGTGCCAGCAGCTTGACTAGCGGGACTAACGGCGACGAGCAGTACTTC
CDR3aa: CASSLTSGTNGDEQYF

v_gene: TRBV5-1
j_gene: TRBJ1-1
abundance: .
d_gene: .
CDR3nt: TGCGCCAGCCGACGGGAGGGCACTGAAGCTTTCTTT
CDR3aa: CASRREGTEAFF

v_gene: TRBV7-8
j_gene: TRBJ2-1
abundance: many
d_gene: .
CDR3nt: TGTGCCAGCAGCGAGGAACTCACCCGCTACAATGAGCAGTTCTTC
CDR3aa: CASSEELTRYNEQFF

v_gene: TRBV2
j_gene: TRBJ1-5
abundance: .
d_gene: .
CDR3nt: TGTGCCAGCAGCCCGGAGGGTACTAATCAGCCCCAGCATTTT
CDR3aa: CASSPEGTNQPQHF

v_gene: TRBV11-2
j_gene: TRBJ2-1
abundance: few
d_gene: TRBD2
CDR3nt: TGTGCCAGCAGCACACGGACAGGGAGAAGCCTAGCGGGAGTCAATGAGCAGTTCTTC
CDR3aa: CASSTRTGRSLAGVNEQFF

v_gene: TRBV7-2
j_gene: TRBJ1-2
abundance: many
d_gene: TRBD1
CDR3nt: TGTGCCAGCAGCGGGGACAGGGGCTATGGCTACACCTTC
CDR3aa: CASSGDRGYGYTF

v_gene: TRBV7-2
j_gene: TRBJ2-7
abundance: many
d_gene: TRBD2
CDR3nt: TGTGCCAGCAGCTTCCCCGGGGGGAACTACGAGCAGTACTTC
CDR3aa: CASSFPGGNYEQYF

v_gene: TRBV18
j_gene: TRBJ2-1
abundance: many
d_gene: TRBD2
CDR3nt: TGTGCCAGCTCACCACCGAGCGGGAGGGCGTACAATGAGCAGTTCTTC
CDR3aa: CASSPPSGRAYNEQFF

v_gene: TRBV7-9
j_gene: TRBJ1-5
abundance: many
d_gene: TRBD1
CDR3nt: TGTGCCAGCAGCCCACTGGGACAGTCTTTTTATCAGCCCCAGCATTTT
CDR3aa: CASSPLGQSFYQPQHF

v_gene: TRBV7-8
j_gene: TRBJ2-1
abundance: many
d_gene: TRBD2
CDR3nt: TGTGCCAGCAGCCCTCCGGGACTAGCGGGAGCGGAACAGTTCTTC
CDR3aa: CASSPPGLAGAEQFF

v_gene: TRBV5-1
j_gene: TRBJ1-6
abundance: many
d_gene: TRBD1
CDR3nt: TGCGCCAGCAGCGGAATTTTACAGGGGTCGACTCGGAATTCACCCCTCCACTTT
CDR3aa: CASSGILQGSTRNSPLHF

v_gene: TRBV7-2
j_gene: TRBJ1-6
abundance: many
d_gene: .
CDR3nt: TGTGCCAGCAGCTCGCAGGGGCCAGGATATAATTCACCCCTCCACTTT
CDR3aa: CASSSQGPGYNSPLHF

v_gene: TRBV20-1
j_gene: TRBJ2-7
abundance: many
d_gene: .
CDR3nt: TGCAGTGCCCCCGAAACCTACGAGCAGTACTTC
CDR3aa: CSAPETYEQYF